This T cell receptor (beta chain) was identified in a study of cytomegalovirus exposure and HLA in healthy donors. Across the whole study: From about 179 million T cells, an earlier analysis saw 117 million unique TCR beta sequences.

A note on this clone: Its antigen is not identified.

Notes on the study in general: The authors listed 150 to 200 TCR beta chains as cytomegalovirus-associated. Presence/absence analyses supposed approximately even sequencing depth among donors. In a later analysis, at a false discovery rate of 0.05, over 15,000 TCR beta sequences matched HLA alleles.

Primers included in the PCR were 60 Vbeta and 13 Jbeta primers. The method was immunoSEQ multiplex PCR; TCRdb's version includes in-frame clones alone and lacks a portion of them. Of around 150,000 clones in the sample, 60% to 80% were seen once. With V trimmed by 3 bases and J by 7 bases, 5 bases remained unmatched. This CDR3 is 14 amino acids long. The V gene's germline CDR1 is LNHNV and CDR2 YYDKDF (reference sequence). This TCR came from a man aged 45-65 years in good health and CMV-seropositive. J is TRBJ1-4 and V is TRBV15; 7 bases align to TRBD1. Sequencing was carried out using PBMCs. CDR3 loop: CATSSPGQIEKLFF. The CDR3 DNA reads TGTGCCACCAGCAGCCCGGGACAGATTGAAAAACTGTTTTTT.